This is a list of T cell receptor beta chains from one sample in a study of shared clonotypes between healthy human individuals. The table came from immunoSEQ multiplex PCR; TCRdb's copy has only in-frame clones and leaves some out. The table records 100,000 or so clones, 65% to 75% of them present only once. Sequencing used memory CD8+ T cells sorted from blood. These receptors were obtained from a woman aged 25 to 39 in good health. Each CDR3 is given with its conserved first and last residue. A D gene is named only where the DNA matches it firmly. The size of a clone is reported for some rows only, either as once, few or many, or as a class for expanded clones.

TRBD1 | TRBJ2-7 | NA | TRBV6-1 | CASSEETGGYYEQYF | TGTGCCAGCAGTGAGGAGACAGGGGGTTACTACGAGCAGTACTTC
TRBD2 | TRBJ2-1 | NA | TRBV7-9 | CASSLVGGPNEQFF | TGTGCCAGCAGCTTAGTGGGAGGGCCGAATGAGCAGTTCTTC
TRBD1 | TRBJ2-1 | NA | TRBV14 | CASSQEDRVKQFF | TGTGCCAGCAGCCAAGAAGACAGGGTTAAGCAGTTCTTC
TRBD2 | TRBJ2-7 | once | TRBV5-1 | CASSLGLREGLHEQYF | TGCGCCAGCAGCTTGGGTTTGAGGGAGGGCCTCCACGAGCAGTACTTC
NA | TRBJ1-2 | NA | TRBV9 | CASSGGRPYGYTF | TGTGCCAGCAGCGGGGGACGGCCCTATGGCTACACCTTC
NA | TRBJ2-1 | NA | TRBV15 | CATSRWQLLREQFF | TGTGCCACCAGCAGATGGCAGCTTCTTAGGGAGCAGTTCTTC
TRBD1 | TRBJ1-2 | NA | TRBV2 | CASSEDRGRLGYTF | TGTGCCAGCAGTGAAGATAGGGGGCGATTGGGCTACACCTTC
TRBD1 | TRBJ1-1 | NA | TRBV5-1 | CASSPLRGHNTEAFF | TGCGCCAGTTCCCCACTCAGGGGGCATAACACTGAAGCTTTCTTT
TRBD1 | TRBJ2-5 | NA | TRBV28 | CATYSQGDQETQYF | TGTGCCACCTATTCTCAGGGGGACCAAGAGACCCAGTACTTC
TRBD2 | TRBJ2-1 | NA | TRBV7-3 | CASSPGSGSYNEQFF | TGTGCCAGCAGCCCGGGTAGCGGGAGTTACAATGAGCAGTTCTTC
NA | TRBJ1-5 | NA | TRBV27 | CASSFDGGGQPQHF | TGTGCCAGCAGTTTTGATGGGGGCGGTCAGCCCCAGCATTTT
NA | TRBJ2-7 | NA | TRBV18 | CASSQARGKYEQYF | TGTGCCAGCTCGCAAGCCAGGGGAAAATACGAGCAGTACTTC
TRBD2 | TRBJ2-1 | NA | TRBV9 | CASSEGGLGRSYNEQFF | TGTGCCAGCAGCGAAGGAGGACTAGGACGCTCCTACAATGAGCAGTTCTTC
TRBD2 | TRBJ2-5 | many | TRBV6-4 | CASSATSGSSETQYF | TGTGCCAGCAGTGCGACTAGCGGGAGTTCAGAGACCCAGTACTTC
TRBD1 | TRBJ2-1 | NA | TRBV6-4 | CASSDGQGGNEQFF | TGTGCCAGCAGTGACGGACAGGGAGGCAATGAGCAGTTCTTC
TRBD2 | TRBJ2-7 | NA | TRBV10-1 | CASSPSGSSYEQYF | TGCGCCAGCAGTCCTAGCGGGAGTTCCTACGAGCAGTACTTC
NA | TRBJ2-4 | NA | TRBV28 | CASRSRELAKNIQYF | TGTGCCAGCAGGAGCAGGGAGCTAGCCAAAAACATTCAGTACTTC
NA | TRBJ1-1 | once | TRBV5-1 | CASSLDRVGGEAFF | TGCGCCAGCAGCTTGGACAGGGTCGGTGGTGAAGCTTTCTTT
NA | TRBJ2-2 | NA | TRBV7-7 | CASSLQGNGELFF | TGTGCCAGCAGCTTACAGGGAAACGGGGAGCTGTTTTTT
NA | TRBJ1-5 | NA | TRBV19 | CASSIGYQPQHF | TGTGCCAGTAGTATAGGTTATCAGCCCCAGCATTTT
NA | TRBJ2-3 | few | TRBV5-4 | CASSPGTYDTDTQYF | TGTGCCAGCAGCCCCGGGACTTACGACACAGATACGCAGTATTTT
NA | TRBJ2-7 | NA | TRBV11-2 | CASSLLGPSYEQYF | TGTGCCAGCAGCTTATTAGGACCCTCCTACGAGCAGTACTTC
NA | TRBJ2-7 | once | TRBV2 | CATGWGFPYEQYF | TGTGCCACCGGATGGGGGTTCCCCTACGAGCAGTACTTC
NA | TRBJ2-5 | few | TRBV25-1 | CASSDGATQETQYF | TGTGCCAGCAGCGATGGGGCTACCCAAGAGACCCAGTACTTC
NA | TRBJ2-7 | NA | TRBV5-1 | CASSLAGNSYEQYF | TGCGCCAGCAGCTTGGCGGGTAACTCCTACGAGCAGTACTTC
NA | TRBJ2-2 | NA | TRBV5-1 | CASSHGVGPGELFF | TGCGCCAGCAGCCACGGTGTGGGGCCCGGGGAGCTGTTTTTT
TRBD2 | TRBJ2-1 | few | TRBV7-2 | CASSLASGATYNEQFF | TGTGCCAGCAGCTTAGCTAGCGGGGCGACCTACAATGAGCAGTTCTTC